This T cell receptor beta chain was captured in a study of shared clonotypes between healthy human individuals. Study-level background: Every donor yielded three CD4 naive, three CD4 memory, two CD8 naive and one CD8 memory plate.

The V segment lost 2 bases and the J segment 0 bases; nucleotides outside the gene matches: 4. The CDR3 is made up of 16 amino acids. CDR1 is SGHRS and CDR2 is YFSETQ in the germline V gene. Naive-designated CD8 cells lacked CD45RO, were positively enriched for CCR7, and omitted terminally differentiated effector memory CD45RA+ cells. This clone appeared a single time. Original analysis: Quality scores were absent from the junction-only immunoSEQ sequences, so filtering differed. Method: immunoSEQ multiplex PCR; TCRdb's copy keeps in-frame clones and lacks some. The DNA was the basis for D and trimming; V, J and clone size are from that table. The sample contains hundreds of thousands of clones, about 92% of which appear only once.

The specimen sequenced was naive CD8+ T cells sorted from blood. The chain has TRBV5-1 and TRBJ2-5; TRBD1 matches at 10 bases. This receptor was identified in a young man in good health. In DNA form, the CDR3 reads TGCGCCAGCAGCTTTTTAGGGACAGGGGACCAAGAGACCCAGTACTTC. It codes for CASSFLGTGDQETQYF.